This TCR beta chain was captured in a study of blood T cell repertoires in COVID-19. In the authors' methods: Reference gene primer amplification gave estimated nucleated cell counts. Only in-frame clones appear in the TCRdb table, and some are missing; sequencing was by immunoSEQ multiplex PCR. V and J calls and clone size are as listed in that table; D and trimming were resolved from the DNA. The repertoire has approximately 120,000 clones, around 81% of them found once; the top ten carry approximately 4.2%. V was pared by 7 bases and J by 0 bases, with 9 bases between. This CDR3 contains 13 residues. The germline CDR1 and CDR2 sequences are KGHSH and LQKENI.

The receptor comes from a human donor in a cohort sampled during active or convalescent COVID-19. The V call is TRBV18, the J call TRBJ1-1; a possible D gene is TRBD1 (5 bases). Sequences were obtained from peripheral blood. Here the CDR3 reads CASFGGMNTEAFF. The CDR3 region has the DNA TGTGCCAGCTTCGGGGGAATGAACACTGAAGCTTTCTTT.